This TCR beta chain was sequenced for a study of blood T cell repertoires in COVID-19. This CDR3 contains 15 residues. The germline gives CDR1 KGHDR, CDR2 SFDVKD. Trimming removed 3 bases at V and 4 bases at J, with 15 bases between. This clone has more than one count but fewer than ten. The repertoire was sequenced with immunoSEQ multiplex PCR; TCRdb's copy has only in-frame clones and lacks some. Found here are some 200,000 clones, approximately 78% of them singletons; the top ten hold roughly 17%. Recruits, aged roughly 18 to 89 years, lived in under 25 US areas. Sequenced: PBMCs or T cells enriched from blood (not recorded which). The receptor's source is a woman aged 45-65 years who had recovered from COVID-19. The J gene is TRBJ2-7, the V gene TRBV24-1; TRBD1 might be the D (6 bases). This chain's CDR3 is CATSDHREGAYEQYF. CDR3 bases: TGTGCCACCAGTGATCACAGGGAAGGGGCTTACGAGCAGTACTTC.